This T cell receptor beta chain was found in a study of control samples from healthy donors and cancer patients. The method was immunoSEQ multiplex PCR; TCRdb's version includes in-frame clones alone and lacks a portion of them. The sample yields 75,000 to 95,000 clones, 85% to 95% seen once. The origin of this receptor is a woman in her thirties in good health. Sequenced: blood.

The CDR3 sequence is CASSLRDRARYEQYF. In DNA form, the CDR3 reads TGCGCCAGCAGCTTAAGGGACAGGGCAAGATACGAGCAGTACTTC. V and J are TRBV5-1 and TRBJ2-7, with 9 bases matching TRBD1. Germline assignment: CDR1 SGHRS and CDR2 YFSETQ. The trim removed 2 bases at V and 4 bases at J, leaving 7 bases unmatched. This CDR3 comprises 15 residues.